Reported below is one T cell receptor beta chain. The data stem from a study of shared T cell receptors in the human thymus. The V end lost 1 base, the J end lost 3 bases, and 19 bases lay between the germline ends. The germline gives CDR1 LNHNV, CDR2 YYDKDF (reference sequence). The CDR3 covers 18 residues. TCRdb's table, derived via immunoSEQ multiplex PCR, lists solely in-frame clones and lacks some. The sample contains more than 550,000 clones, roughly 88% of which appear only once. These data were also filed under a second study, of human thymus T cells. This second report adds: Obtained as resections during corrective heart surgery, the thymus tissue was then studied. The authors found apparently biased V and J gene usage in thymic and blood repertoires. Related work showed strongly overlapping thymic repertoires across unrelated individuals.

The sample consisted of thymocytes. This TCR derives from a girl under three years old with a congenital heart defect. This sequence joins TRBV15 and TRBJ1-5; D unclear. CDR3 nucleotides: TGTGCCACCAGCAGAGCGGTGAGGGCAGAAGACCCCAATCAGCCCCAGCATTTT. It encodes CATSRAVRAEDPNQPQHF.